The TCR beta chain described here comes from a study of cytomegalovirus exposure and HLA in healthy donors. Study overall: Most donors, roughly 77% of a few hundred genotyped, fell in the Caucasian-associated ancestry cluster. Study-level points and caveats: Three CMV-associated chains proved CMV antigen-specific in vitro. Association of 15,000 to 20,000 TCR beta sequences with HLA alleles was found at 0.05 false discovery rate in a later analysis.

This CDR3 has 15 amino acids. Trimming pared 9 bases from V and 0 bases from J, leaving 15 bases between. Germline values: CDR1 MNHEY, CDR2 SVGAGI. 60 Vbeta and 13 Jbeta primers were used in PCR. Profiled with immunoSEQ multiplex PCR; TCRdb holds only in-frame clones, not every one. The table includes some 120,000 clones, less than 85% detected once. Concerning this clone: The antigen remains undetermined.

The source is a female donor in good health and CMV-seronegative. The sample comprised PBMCs. This chain uses TRBV6-5 with TRBJ2-1, with D perhaps matching TRBD2 (6 bases). The DNA for the CDR3 is TGTGCCAGTACCCCGGACTATAACTCCTACAATGAGCAGTTCTTC. It codes for CASTPDYNSYNEQFF.